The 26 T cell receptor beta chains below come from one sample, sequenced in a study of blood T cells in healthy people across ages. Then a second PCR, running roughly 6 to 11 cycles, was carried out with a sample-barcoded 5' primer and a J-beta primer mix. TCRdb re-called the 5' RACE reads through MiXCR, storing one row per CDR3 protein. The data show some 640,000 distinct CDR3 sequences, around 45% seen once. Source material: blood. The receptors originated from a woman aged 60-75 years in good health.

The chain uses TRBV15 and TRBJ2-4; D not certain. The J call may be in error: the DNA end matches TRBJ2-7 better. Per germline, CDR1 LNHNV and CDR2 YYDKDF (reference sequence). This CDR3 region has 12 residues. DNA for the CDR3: TGTGCCACCAGCAGAGGTGGCTACGAGCAGTACTTC. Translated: CATSRGGYEQYF.

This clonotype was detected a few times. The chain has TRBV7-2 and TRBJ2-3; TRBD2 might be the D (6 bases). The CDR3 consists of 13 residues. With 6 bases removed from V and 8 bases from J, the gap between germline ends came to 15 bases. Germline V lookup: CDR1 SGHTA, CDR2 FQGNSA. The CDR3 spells CASRGDWFGTQYF. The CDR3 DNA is TGTGCCAGCAGGGGGGACTGGTTTGGTACGCAGTATTTT.

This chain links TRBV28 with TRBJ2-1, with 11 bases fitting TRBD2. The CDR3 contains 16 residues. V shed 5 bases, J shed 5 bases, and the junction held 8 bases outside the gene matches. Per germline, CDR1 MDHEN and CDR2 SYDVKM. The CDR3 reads CASSTAGTSGNNEQFF. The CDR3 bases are TGTGCCAGCAGTACTGCCGGGACTAGCGGAAACAATGAGCAGTTCTTC. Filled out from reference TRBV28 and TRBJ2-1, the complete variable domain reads DVKVTQSSRYLVKRTGEKVFLECVQDMDHENMFWYRQDPGLGLRLIYFSYDVKMKEKGDIPEGYSVSREKKERFSLILESASTNQTSMYLCASSTAGTSGNNEQFFGPGTRLTVL.

This CDR3 is CSAREAGVVEETQYF. The CDR3 nucleotides are TGCAGTGCTAGAGAAGCGGGAGTTGTTGAAGAGACCCAGTACTTC. V is TRBV20-1 and J is TRBJ2-5; 8 nucleotides match TRBD2. The trim removed 0 bases at V and 3 bases at J, leaving 6 bases unmatched. The CDR3 is 15 amino acids. The germline CDR1 and CDR2 sequences are DFQATT and SNEGSKA (reference sequence).

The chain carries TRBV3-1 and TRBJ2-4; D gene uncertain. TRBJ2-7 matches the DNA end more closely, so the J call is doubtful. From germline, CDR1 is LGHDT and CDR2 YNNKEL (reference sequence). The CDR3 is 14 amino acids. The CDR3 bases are TGTGCCAGCAGCCAAGATTTCCGAAGCTACGAGCAGTACTTC. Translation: CASSQDFRSYEQYF.

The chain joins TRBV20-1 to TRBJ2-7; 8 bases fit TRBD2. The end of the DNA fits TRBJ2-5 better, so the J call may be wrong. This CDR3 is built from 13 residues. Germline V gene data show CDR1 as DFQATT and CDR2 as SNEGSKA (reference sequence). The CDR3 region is CSARRGGLETQYF. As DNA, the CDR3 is TGCAGTGCTAGACGGGGGGGACTAGAGACCCAGTACTTC.

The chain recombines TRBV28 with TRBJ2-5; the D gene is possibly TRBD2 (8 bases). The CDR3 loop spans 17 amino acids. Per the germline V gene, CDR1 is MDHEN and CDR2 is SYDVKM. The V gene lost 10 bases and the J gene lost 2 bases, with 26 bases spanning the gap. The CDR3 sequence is CATGGGGSSSLQETQYF. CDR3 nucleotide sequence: TGTGCCACGGGAGGGGGCGGGAGTTCATCCCTGCAAGAGACCCAGTACTTC.

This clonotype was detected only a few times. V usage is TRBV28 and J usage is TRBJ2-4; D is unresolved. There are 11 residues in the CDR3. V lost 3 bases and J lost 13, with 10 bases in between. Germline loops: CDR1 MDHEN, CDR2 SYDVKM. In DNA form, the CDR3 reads TGTGCCAGCAGTTTGACCTACGGGCAGTACTTC. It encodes CASSLTYGQYF. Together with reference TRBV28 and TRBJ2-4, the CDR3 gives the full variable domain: DVKVTQSSRYLVKRTGEKVFLECVQDMDHENMFWYRQDPGLGLRLIYFSYDVKMKEKGDIPEGYSVSREKKERFSLILESASTNQTSMYLCASSLTYGQYFGAGTRLSVL.

The CDR3 region is CSARDAVGSWTYNEQFF. The DNA for the CDR3 is TGCAGTGCTAGAGATGCAGTGGGCAGCTGGACTTACAATGAGCAGTTCTTC. The chain employs TRBV20-1 and TRBJ2-1; tentative D call: TRBD2 (5 bases). The V gene's germline CDR1 is DFQATT and CDR2 SNEGSKA (reference sequence). The CDR3 is 17 amino acids. Trimming shortened V by 0 bases and J by 4 bases, and 19 bases separated the two germline ends.

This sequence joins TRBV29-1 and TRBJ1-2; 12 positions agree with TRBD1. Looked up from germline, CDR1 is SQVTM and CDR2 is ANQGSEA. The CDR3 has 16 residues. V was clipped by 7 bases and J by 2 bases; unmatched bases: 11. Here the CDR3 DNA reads TGCAGCGCCCACCCGGGGACAGGGGGCGCGAACTATGGCTACACCTTC. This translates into CSAHPGTGGANYGYTF.

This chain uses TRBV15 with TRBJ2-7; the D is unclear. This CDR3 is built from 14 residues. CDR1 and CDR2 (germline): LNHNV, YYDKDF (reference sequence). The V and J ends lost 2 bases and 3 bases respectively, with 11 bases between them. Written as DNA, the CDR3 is TGTGCCACCAGCAGACGCCCTAAGCTCTACGAGCAGTACTTC. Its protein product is CATSRRPKLYEQYF.

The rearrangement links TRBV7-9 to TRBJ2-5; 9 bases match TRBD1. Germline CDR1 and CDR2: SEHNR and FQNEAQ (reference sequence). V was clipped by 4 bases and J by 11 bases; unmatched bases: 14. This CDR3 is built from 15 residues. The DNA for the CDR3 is TGTGCCAGCAGCTCTCACAGGGGGCTACAGGTTGAGCAGTACTTC. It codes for CASSSHRGLQVEQYF.

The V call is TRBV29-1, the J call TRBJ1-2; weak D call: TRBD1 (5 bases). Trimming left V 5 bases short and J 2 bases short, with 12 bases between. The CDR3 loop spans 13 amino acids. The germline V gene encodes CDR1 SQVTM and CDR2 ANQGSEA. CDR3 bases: TGCAGCGTTCACGGGGGTTTAAACTATGGCTACACCTTC. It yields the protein CSVHGGLNYGYTF.

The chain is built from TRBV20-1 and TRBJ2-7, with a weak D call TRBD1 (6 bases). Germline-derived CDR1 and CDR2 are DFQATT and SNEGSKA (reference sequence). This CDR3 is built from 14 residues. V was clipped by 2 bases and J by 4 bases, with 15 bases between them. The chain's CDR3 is CSARFGAGVYEQYF. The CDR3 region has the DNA TGCAGTGCTAGATTCGGGGCAGGGGTGTACGAGCAGTACTTC.

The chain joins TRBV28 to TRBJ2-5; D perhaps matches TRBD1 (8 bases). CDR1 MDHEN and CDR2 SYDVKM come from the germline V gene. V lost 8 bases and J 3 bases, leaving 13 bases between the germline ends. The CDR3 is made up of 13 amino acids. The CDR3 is CASGQGGEETQYF. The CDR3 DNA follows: TGTGCCAGCGGACAGGGAGGGGAAGAGACCCAGTACTTC.

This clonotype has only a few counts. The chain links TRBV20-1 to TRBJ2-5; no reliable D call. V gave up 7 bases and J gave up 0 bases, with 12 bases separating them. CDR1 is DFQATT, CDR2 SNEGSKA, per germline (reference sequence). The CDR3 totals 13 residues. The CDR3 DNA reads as TGCAGTGTCTCTGACCCAAACCAAGAGACCCAGTACTTC. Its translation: CSVSDPNQETQYF.

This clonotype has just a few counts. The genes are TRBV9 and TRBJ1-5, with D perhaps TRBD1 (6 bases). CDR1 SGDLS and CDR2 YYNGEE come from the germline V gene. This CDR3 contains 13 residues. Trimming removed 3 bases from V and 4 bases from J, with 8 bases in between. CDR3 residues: CASSATGNQPQHF. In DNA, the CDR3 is TGTGCCAGCAGCGCAACAGGGAATCAGCCCCAGCATTTT. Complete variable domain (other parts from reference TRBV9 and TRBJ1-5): DSGVTQTPKHLITATGQRVTLRCSPRSGDLSVYWYQQSLDQGLQFLIQYYNGEERAKGNILERFSAQQFPDLHSELNLSSLELGDSALYFCASSATGNQPQHFGDGTRLSIL.

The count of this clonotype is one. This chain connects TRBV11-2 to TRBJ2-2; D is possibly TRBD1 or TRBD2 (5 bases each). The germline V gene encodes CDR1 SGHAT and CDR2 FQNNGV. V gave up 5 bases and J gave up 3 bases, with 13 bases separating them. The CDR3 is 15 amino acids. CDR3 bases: TGTGCCAGCAGCACGAGAGGGGTGGACACCGGGGAGCTGTTTTTT. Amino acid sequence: CASSTRGVDTGELFF.

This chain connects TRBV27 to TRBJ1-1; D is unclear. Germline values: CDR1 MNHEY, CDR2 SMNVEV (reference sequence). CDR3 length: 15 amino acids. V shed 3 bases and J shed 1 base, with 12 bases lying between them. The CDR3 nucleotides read TGTGCCAGCAGTTTCTCCGGACTGCCGAACACTGAAGCTTTCTTT. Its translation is CASSFSGLPNTEAFF.

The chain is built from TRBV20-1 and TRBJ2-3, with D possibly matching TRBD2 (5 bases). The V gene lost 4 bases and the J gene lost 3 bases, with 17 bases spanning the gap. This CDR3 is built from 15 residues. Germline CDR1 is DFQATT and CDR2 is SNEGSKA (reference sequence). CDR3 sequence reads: CSATTSLTKTDTQYF. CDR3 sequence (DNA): TGCAGTGCTACAACTAGTCTCACAAAGACAGATACGCAGTATTTT.

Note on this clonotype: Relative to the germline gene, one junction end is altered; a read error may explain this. In DNA, the CDR3 is TGTGCCAGCAGTGCGGACAGGAGCTACGGGCAGTACTTC. Translated, it gives CASSADRSYGQYF. The rearrangement joins TRBV27 to TRBJ2-7; 7 positions match TRBD1. Germline V lookup: CDR1 MNHEY, CDR2 SMNVEV (reference sequence). The CDR3 extends over 13 amino acids.

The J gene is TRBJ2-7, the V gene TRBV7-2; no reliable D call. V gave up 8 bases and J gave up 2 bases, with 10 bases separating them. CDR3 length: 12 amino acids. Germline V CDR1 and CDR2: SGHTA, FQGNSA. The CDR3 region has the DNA TGTGCCAGCGGGCGACAAACCTACGAGCAGTACTTC. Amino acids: CASGRQTYEQYF.

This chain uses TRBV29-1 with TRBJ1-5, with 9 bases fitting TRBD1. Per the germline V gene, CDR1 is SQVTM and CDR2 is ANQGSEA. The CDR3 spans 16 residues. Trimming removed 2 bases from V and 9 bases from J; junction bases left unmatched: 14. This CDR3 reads CSVELGDRVGVGPQHF. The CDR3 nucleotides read TGCAGCGTTGAACTTGGGGACAGGGTCGGCGTGGGGCCCCAGCATTTT.

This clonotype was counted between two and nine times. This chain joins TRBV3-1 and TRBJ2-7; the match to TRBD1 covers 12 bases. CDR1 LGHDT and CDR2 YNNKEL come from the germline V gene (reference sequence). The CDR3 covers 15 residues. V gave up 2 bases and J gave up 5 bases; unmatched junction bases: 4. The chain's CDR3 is CASSQRDRGRNEQYF. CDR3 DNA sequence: TGTGCCAGCAGCCAAAGGGACAGGGGGCGAAACGAGCAGTACTTC.

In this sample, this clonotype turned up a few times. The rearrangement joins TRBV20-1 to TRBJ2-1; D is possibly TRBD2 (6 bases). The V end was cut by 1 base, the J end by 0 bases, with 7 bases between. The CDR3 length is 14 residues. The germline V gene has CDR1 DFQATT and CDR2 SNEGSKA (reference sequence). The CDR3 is CSARGGDSYNEQFF. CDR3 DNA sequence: TGCAGTGCTAGAGGGGGGGACTCCTACAATGAGCAGTTCTTC.

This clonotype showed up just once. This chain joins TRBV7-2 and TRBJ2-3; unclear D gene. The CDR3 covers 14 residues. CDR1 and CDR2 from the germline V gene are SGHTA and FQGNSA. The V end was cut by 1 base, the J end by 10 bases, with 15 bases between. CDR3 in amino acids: CASSLGRSVLAQYF. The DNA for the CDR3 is TGTGCCAGCAGCTTAGGCAGGTCGGTCCTCGCGCAGTATTTT.